This TCR beta chain was documented in a study of control samples from healthy donors and cancer patients. This clone has just one count. The ends were cut back, 4 bases at V and 8 bases at J, with 8 bases in the middle. Looked up from germline, CDR1 is SNHLY and CDR2 is FYNNEI. The CDR3 sequence is 11 residues long. Only in-frame clones appear in the TCRdb table, and some are missing; sequencing was by immunoSEQ multiplex PCR. The sample has 120,000 or so clones; roughly 84% are singletons. The rearrangement uses TRBV2 and TRBJ1-2; TRBD1 is a possible D gene (5 bases). Source material: blood. The origin of this receptor is a man aged 40-49 years in good health. The CDR3 sequence is CASSAGGGYTF. CDR3 nucleotides: TGTGCCAGCAGTGCCGGGGGGGGCTACACCTTC.